The text below deals with one T cell receptor (beta chain). Its matching antigen is unknown. Germline loops: CDR1 GTSNPN, CDR2 SVGIG (reference sequence). Trimming shortened V by 2 bases and J by 8 bases, and 7 bases separated the two germline ends. CDR3 length: 12 residues. The data stem from a study of a mutant IDH1 vaccine in newly diagnosed glioma. Study-level information: Initiation of the vaccine course occurred 4-6 weeks after radiotherapy alone, or alongside temozolomide cycles.

Documented time point: week 5, during vaccination. The study gave 300 ug of mutant IDH1 20-mer peptide per vaccine dose, with topical imiquimod. Produced via immunoSEQ multiplex PCR; TCRdb's table is partial and in-frame only. Of 35,000 or so clones in the sample, about four fifths were seen once. The sequencing here drew on PBMCs, taken from a glioma patient whose treatment included an IDH1 peptide vaccine. The rearrangement uses TRBV30 and TRBJ1-6; D gene uncertain. This TCR was sampled from a young man with glioma. The CDR3 is CAWSPTDSPLHF. CDR3 nucleotide sequence: TGTGCCTGGAGTCCCACAGATTCACCCCTCCACTTT.